The entry that follows covers one T cell receptor beta chain sequence. The target antigen is unknown. This specimen comes from a study of T cell responses to AZD1222 COVID-19 vaccine. This CDR3 region has 14 residues. J lost 8 bases, V lost 2 bases, and 4 bases had no gene match. Germline CDR1 and CDR2: MRHNA and SNTAGT. Using immunoSEQ multiplex PCR, the repertoire was profiled, and TCRdb retains in-frame clones only, with some absent. The data show under 200,000 clones, over 90% seen once. Broader study findings: AZD1222 recipients seropositive at baseline numbered only six or seven. Repertoires were sampled only after the peak T cell response. White British ancestry dominated among donors, who included more females, and clonal diversity was possibly underestimated.

V is TRBV6-4 and J is TRBJ2-1; the match to TRBD1 covers 9 bases. The input for sequencing was peripheral blood, taken on day 0 of AZD1222 vaccination. This sequence originates from an adult in good health. CDR3 sequence reads: CASSDRTGVDEQFF. CDR3 DNA sequence: TGTGCCAGCAGTGACCGGACAGGGGTTGATGAGCAGTTCTTC.